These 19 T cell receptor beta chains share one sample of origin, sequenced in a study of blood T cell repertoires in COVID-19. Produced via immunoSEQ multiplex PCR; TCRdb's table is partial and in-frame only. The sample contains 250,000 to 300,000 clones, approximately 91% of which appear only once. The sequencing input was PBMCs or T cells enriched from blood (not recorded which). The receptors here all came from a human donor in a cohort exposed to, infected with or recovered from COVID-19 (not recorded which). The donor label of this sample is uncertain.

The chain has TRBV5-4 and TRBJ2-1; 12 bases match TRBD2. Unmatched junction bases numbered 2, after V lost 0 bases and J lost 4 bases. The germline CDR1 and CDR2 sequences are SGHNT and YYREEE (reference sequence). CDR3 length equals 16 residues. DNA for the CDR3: TGTGCCAGCAGCTTGGGGACTAGCGGGGTTTACAATGAGCAGTTCTTC. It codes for CASSLGTSGVYNEQFF.

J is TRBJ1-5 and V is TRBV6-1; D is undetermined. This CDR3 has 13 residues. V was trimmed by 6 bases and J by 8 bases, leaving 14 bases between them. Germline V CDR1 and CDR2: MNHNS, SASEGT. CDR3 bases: TGTGCCAGCAGCGACCGGGGAAGTGAGCCCCAGCATTTT. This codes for CASSDRGSEPQHF.

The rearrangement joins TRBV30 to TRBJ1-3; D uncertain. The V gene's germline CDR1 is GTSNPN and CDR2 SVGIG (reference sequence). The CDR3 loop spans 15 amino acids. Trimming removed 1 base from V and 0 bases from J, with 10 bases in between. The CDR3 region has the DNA TGTGCCTGGAGTGGGGAGGCAAGCTCTGGAAACACCATATATTTT. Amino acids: CAWSGEASSGNTIYF.

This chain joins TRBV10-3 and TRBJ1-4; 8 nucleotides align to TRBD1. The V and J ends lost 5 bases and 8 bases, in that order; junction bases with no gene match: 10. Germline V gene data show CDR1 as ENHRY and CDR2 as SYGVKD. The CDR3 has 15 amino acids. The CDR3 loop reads CAISPFDRGEEKLFF. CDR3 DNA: TGTGCCATCAGTCCCTTCGACAGGGGTGAAGAAAAACTGTTTTTT.

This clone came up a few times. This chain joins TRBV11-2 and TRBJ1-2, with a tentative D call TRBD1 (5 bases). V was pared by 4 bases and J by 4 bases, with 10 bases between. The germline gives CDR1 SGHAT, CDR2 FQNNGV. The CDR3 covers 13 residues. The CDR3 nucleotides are TGTGCCAGCAGCTACGGGGGGACCTATGGCTACACCTTC. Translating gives CASSYGGTYGYTF. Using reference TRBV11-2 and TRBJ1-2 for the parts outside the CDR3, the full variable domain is EAGVAQSPRYKIIEKRQSVAFWCNPISGHATLYWYQQILGQGPKLLIQFQNNGVVDDSQLPKDRFSAERLKGVDSTLKIQPAKLEDSAVYLCASSYGGTYGYTFGSGTRLTVV.

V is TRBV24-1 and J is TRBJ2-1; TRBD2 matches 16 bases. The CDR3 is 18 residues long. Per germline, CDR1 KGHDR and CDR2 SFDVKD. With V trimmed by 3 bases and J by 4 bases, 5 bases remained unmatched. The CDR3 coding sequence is TGTGCCACCAGTGATCCACAGGGACTAGCGGGGGGGTACAATGAGCAGTTCTTC. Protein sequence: CATSDPQGLAGGYNEQFF.

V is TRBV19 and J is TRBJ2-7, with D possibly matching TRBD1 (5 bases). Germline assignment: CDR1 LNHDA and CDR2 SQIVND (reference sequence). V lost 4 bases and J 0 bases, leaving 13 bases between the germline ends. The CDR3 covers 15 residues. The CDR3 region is CASSTRVPPSYEQYF. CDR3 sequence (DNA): TGTGCCAGTAGTACCAGGGTCCCTCCCTCCTACGAGCAGTACTTC.

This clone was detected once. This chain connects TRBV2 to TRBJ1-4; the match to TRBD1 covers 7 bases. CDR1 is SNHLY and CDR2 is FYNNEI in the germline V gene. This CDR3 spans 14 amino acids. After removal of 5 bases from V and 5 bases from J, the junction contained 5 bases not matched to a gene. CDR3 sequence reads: CASSRDSVNEKLFF. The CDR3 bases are TGTGCCAGCAGTCGGGACAGCGTAAATGAAAAACTGTTTTTT.

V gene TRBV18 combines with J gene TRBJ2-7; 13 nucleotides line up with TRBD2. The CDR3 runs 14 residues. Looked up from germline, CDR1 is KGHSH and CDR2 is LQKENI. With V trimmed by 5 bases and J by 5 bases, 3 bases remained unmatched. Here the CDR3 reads CASSSGTSGDEQYF. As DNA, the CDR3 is TGTGCCAGCTCATCCGGGACTAGCGGGGACGAGCAGTACTTC.

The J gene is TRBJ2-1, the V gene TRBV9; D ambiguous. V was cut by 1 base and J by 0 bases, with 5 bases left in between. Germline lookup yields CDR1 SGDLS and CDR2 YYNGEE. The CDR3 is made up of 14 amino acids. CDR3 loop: CASSVYSSYNEQFF. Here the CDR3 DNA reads TGTGCCAGCAGCGTATACAGCTCCTACAATGAGCAGTTCTTC.

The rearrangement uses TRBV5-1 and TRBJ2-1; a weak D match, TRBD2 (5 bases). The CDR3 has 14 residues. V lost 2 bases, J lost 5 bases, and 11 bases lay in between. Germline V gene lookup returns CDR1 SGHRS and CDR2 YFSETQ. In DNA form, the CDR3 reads TGCGCCAGCAGCTTTAATAGCGCGAACAATGAGCAGTTCTTC. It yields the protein CASSFNSANNEQFF.

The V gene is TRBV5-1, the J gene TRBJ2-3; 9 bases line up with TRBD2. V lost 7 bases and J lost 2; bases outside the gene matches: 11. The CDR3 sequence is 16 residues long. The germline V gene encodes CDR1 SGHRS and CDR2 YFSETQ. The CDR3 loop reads CASRPVGGGDTDTQYF. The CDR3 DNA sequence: TGCGCCAGCCGCCCAGTGGGCGGGGGGGACACAGATACGCAGTATTTT.

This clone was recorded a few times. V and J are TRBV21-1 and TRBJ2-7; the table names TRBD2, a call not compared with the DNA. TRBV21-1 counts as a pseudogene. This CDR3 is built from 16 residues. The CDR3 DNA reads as TGTGCCAGCAGCAAACTCCTCAGATGGAGCTCCTACGAGCAGTACTTC. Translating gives CASSKLLRWSSYEQYF.

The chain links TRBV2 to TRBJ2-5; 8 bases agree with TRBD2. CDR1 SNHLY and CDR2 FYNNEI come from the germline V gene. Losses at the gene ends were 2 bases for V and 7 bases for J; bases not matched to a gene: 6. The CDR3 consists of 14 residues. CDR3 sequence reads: CASSETSGLGTQYF. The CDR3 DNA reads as TGTGCCAGCAGTGAAACTAGCGGTTTGGGGACCCAGTACTTC.

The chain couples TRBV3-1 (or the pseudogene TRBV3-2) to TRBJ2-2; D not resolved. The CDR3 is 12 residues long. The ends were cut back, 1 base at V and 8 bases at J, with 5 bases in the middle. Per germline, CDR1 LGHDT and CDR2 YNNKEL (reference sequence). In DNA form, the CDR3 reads TGTGCCAGCAGCCAAGTCTCTGGGGAGCTGTTTTTT. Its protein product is CASSQVSGELFF.

CDR3 DNA: TGTGCCAGCAGTGAAGCGGGGCGAGGCACGGGTGGAGAGACCCAGTACTTC. It translates to CASSEAGRGTGGETQYF. The chain has TRBV2 and TRBJ2-5, with D possibly matching TRBD1 (5 bases). This CDR3 region has 17 residues. The germline V gene encodes CDR1 SNHLY and CDR2 FYNNEI. V gave up 0 bases and J gave up 4 bases, with 18 bases separating them.

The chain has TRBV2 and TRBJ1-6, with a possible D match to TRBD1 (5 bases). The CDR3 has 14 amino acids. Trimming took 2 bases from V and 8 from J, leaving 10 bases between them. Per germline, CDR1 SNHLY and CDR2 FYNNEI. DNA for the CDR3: TGTGCCAGCAGTGAAACAGGTTCGGATTCACCCCTCCACTTT. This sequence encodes CASSETGSDSPLHF. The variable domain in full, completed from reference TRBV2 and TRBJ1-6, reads EPEVTQTPSHQVTQMGQEVILRCVPISNHLYFYWYRQILGQKVEFLVSFYNNEISEKSEIFDDQFSVERPDGSNFTLKIRSTKLEDSAMYFCASSETGSDSPLHFGNGTRLTVT.

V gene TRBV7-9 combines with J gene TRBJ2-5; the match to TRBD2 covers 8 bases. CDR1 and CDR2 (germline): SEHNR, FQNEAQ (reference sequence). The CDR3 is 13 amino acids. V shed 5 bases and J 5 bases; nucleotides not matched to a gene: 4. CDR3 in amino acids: CASSRGGPETQYF. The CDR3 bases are TGTGCCAGCAGCCGCGGGGGGCCGGAGACCCAGTACTTC.

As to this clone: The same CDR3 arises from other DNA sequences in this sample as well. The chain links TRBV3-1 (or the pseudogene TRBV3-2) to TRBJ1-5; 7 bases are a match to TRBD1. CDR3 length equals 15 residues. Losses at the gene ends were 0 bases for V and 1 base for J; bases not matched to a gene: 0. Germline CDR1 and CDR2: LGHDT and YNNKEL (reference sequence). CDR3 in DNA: TGTGCCAGCAGCCAAGACAGGGGGAGCAATCAGCCCCAGCATTTT. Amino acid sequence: CASSQDRGSNQPQHF.